A single sample is the source of the 8 T cell receptor beta chains below, sequenced in a study of human T cells and chemical hapten exposure. From the RACE reads, TCRdb called clonotypes with MiXCR, one entry per CDR3 protein. This table has some 90,000 distinct CDR3 sequences, approximately 10% appearing once. The time point here: patch test 3, about 24 weeks after DPC sensitization. Noted treatment: therapeutic diphenylcyclopropenone sensitization with weekly scalp DPC. The sample in question was whole blood, obtained in connection with sensitization to the hapten diphenylcyclopropenone (DPC). Receptors were obtained from a woman aged 25 to 39 with alopecia areata. Some clones in this sample may be carry-over from other donors' samples.

This clonotype was counted at least ten times. The V and J genes are TRBV5-1 and TRBJ1-5; D call uncertain. V gave up 0 bases and J gave up 1 base, with 5 bases separating them. CDR3 length: 14 amino acids. Germline CDR1 SGHRS, CDR2 YFSETQ. The CDR3 loop reads CASSLDGSNQPQHF. The CDR3 coding sequence is TGCGCCAGCAGCTTGGACGGAAGCAATCAGCCCCAGCATTTT.

This clonotype has just a few counts. The chain combines TRBV24-1 with TRBJ2-3, with TRBD2 matching 12 bases. V shed 5 bases, J shed 6 bases, and the junction held 2 bases outside the gene matches. Germline V CDR1 and CDR2: KGHDR, SFDVKD. The CDR3 covers 14 residues. The CDR3 coding sequence is TGTGCCACCAGTGGGACTAGCGGGATGGATACGCAGTATTTT. This encodes CATSGTSGMDTQYF.

This clonotype was seen ten or more times. The chain uses TRBV19 and TRBJ2-2; a weak D match, TRBD2 (5 bases). The germline V gene encodes CDR1 LNHDA and CDR2 SQIVND (reference sequence). V shed 7 bases and J shed 0 bases, with 12 bases lying between them. The CDR3 is made up of 15 amino acids. The CDR3 sequence is CASTPTGTNTGELFF. CDR3 in DNA: TGTGCCAGTACCCCAACGGGGACGAACACCGGGGAGCTGTTTTTT.

V gene TRBV20-1 combines with J gene TRBJ2-5; maybe TRBD2 (7 bases). This CDR3 comprises 17 residues. Trimming pared 3 bases from V and 5 bases from J, leaving 25 bases between. In germline, CDR1 is DFQATT, CDR2 SNEGSKA (reference sequence). The CDR3 nucleotides are TGCAGTGCTAGGACTCAACAGGGACTACCATCTATGGAGACCCAGTACTTC. Amino acid sequence: CSARTQQGLPSMETQYF.

This clonotype was counted at least ten times. The chain joins TRBV5-4 to TRBJ2-1, with 11 positions matching TRBD2. This CDR3 has 16 residues. Per the germline V gene, CDR1 is SGHNT and CDR2 is YYREEE (reference sequence). V gave up 4 bases and J gave up 7 bases; unmatched junction bases: 10. DNA for the CDR3: TGTGCCAGCAGCCTGACTAGCGGGGCGTCTAGAAATGAGCAGTTCTTC. Protein sequence: CASSLTSGASRNEQFF.

The chain carries TRBV20-1 and TRBJ2-7; no clear D. Germline-derived CDR1 and CDR2 are DFQATT and SNEGSKA (reference sequence). V lost 3 bases to trimming and J lost 5 bases, with 20 bases between them. The CDR3 spans 15 residues. CDR3 protein: CSASVLRLMKHEQYF. For the CDR3, the DNA is TGCAGTGCTAGCGTCCTGAGACTGATGAAGCACGAGCAGTACTTC.

This clonotype showed up many times. The rearrangement links TRBV7-2 to TRBJ2-7, with D uncertain. Between the trimmed V and J ends, which lost 7 bases and 2 bases, there was a span of 15 bases. Germline CDR1 reads SGHTA; CDR2 reads FQGNSA. This CDR3 is 14 amino acids long. The CDR3 DNA sequence: TGTGCCAGCACTCGAGGTCTACCCCCCTACGAGCAGTACTTC. Protein: CASTRGLPPYEQYF.

This rearrangement joins TRBV5-1 to TRBJ1-1; 8 nucleotides match TRBD1. The germline V gene encodes CDR1 SGHRS and CDR2 YFSETQ. This CDR3 contains 13 residues. V lost 4 bases to trimming and J lost 4 bases; unmatched junction nucleotides: 3. The CDR3 DNA reads TGCGCCAGCAGCGGACAGGGTTTCACTGAAGCTTTCTTT. The encoded protein is CASSGQGFTEAFF.